The T cell receptor beta chain under discussion was sequenced for a study of CD4 T cells in relation to SARS-CoV-2 and coronaviruses. Study background: Controls used an HIV-1 Nef peptide pool or no peptide. General study findings and limits: Roughly 65% of donors had memory CD4+ clonotypes crossrecognizing SARS-CoV-2 and common cold coronavirus spike.

The CDR3 extends over 14 amino acids. The germline gives CDR1 LGHDT, CDR2 YNNKEL (reference sequence). Trimming cost V 3 bases and J 3 bases, with 10 bases left between them. Before the COVID-19 pandemic, during about 2011-2019, CD4+ T cells were taken from unexposed donors. Isolation of CD4+ T cells took place after about 9 days in culture. Cells permitting, SARS-CoV-2 S/N and four cold-coronavirus spikes were tested on unexposed-donor CD4+ T cells. The data were produced by immunoSEQ multiplex PCR, yet TCRdb's version contains in-frame clones alone and is incomplete. There are under 15,000 clones in the sample; 65% to 70% occur only once, and around 7.6% lies in the top ten. Worth noting for this clone: Antigen specificity is unknown.

The TCR comes from a human donor in good health. V usage is TRBV3-1 (or the pseudogene TRBV3-2) and J usage is TRBJ2-3; D gene unclear. Sample: CD4+ T cells from PBMCs, cultured in vitro. CDR3 DNA sequence: TGTGCCAGCAGCCATGCCGACGGGACAGATACGCAGTATTTT. Protein product: CASSHADGTDTQYF.